This T cell receptor beta chain is drawn from a study of blood T cell repertoires in COVID-19 (dated by TCRdb to 2018 to 2020). For context, the study as a whole: Samples from collaborators originated in the United States, Italy and Spain and spanned both the acute and convalescent phases of COVID-19. A freely available public database, intended as a resource for researchers studying the immune response to SARS-CoV-2, is where the repertoires were released. The sample metadata nearly always contained a de-identified subject ID, COVID-19 status, age in years and sex. Samples were obtained from the ongoing ImmuneRACE study (first 160 participants) and from 950 to 1,500 subjects provided by 6 global collaborators. Deeply sampled blood TCRbeta repertoires from subjects exposed to, actively infected with, or recovered from COVID-19 were included in the dataset. The prospective study material was composed of cDNA or gDNA derived from T cells, B-cell-depleted T cells, or PBMCs. Where HLA class I and class II types were available, the types were taken from metadata supplied by the sample provider, not from assay-based typing.

Trimming takes 6 bases off V and 7 bases off J; junction bases not matched to a gene: 0. From a lookup of the germline V gene, CDR1 and CDR2 are MNHEY and SVGAGI. Including the terminal cysteine and phenylalanine, the CDR3 comprises 11 residues. Just the 33-base CDR3 DNA is kept, in frame starting at base 1. On this clone: Its target antigen remains unknown. Base qualities are not provided; no much larger clone lies one nucleotide away.

The collaborating institutions used their own protocols to collect whole blood in K2EDTA tubes. For TCRbeta analysis, collaborators shipped samples as frozen whole blood, isolated PBMCs, or DNA extracted from either of those sample types. TCRbeta CDR3 regions were amplified from genomic DNA using the immunoSEQ Assay, a bias-controlled multiplex PCR. The study's own analysis went as follows. The number of nucleated cells in each sample was estimated by amplification of reference gene primers within the assay. To quantify the absolute abundance of each unique TCRbeta CDR3 rearrangement, sequence reads were collapsed and filtered. For each sample, productive Simpson clonality was calculated by taking the square root of Simpson's diversity index across productive rearrangements. What TCRdb holds here is the immuneACCESS table cut down to in-frame rearrangements. Part of the clones is not present; checked against another copy, under half of the missing clones reflect an unresolved V gene, and the others are unexplained. For V, J and clone size, that table is used; D and trimming come from the DNA. In this sample the table shows about 91,000 clones, about four fifths of which occur a single time. Roughly a tenth of the sample is in the top ten clones.

Paper-wide results and their limitations: The quantity of clinical and demographic metadata differed by source and by participant and was supplied without curation.

Sequenced material: peripheral blood. The V and J genes are TRBV6-5 and TRBJ2-1; 7 bases in between match TRBD1. The source is a woman over 75 with acute or convalescent COVID-19. The encoded CDR3 is CASSRGNEQFF. At the DNA level, the sequence is TGTGCCAGCAGCAGGGGGAATGAGCAGTTCTTC.